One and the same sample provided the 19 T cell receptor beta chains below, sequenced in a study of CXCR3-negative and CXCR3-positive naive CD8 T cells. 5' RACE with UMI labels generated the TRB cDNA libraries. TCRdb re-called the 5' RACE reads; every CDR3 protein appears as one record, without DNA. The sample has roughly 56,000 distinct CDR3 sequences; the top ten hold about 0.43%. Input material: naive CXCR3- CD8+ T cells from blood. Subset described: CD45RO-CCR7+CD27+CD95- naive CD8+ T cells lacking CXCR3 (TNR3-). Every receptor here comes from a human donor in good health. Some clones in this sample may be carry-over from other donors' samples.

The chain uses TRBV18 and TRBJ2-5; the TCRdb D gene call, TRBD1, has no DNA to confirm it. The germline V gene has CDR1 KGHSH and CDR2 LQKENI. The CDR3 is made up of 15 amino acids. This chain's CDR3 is CASSPRDRGQETQYF.

CDR3 in amino acids: CSARDGGAPDTQYF. This chain links TRBV20-1 with TRBJ2-3; the D call from TCRdb, TRBD1, cannot be confirmed without DNA. In germline, CDR1 is DFQATT, CDR2 SNEGSKA (reference sequence). The CDR3 is 14 residues long.

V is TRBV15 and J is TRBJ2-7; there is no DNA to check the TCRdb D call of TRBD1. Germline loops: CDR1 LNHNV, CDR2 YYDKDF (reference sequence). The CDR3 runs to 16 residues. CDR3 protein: CATSRDATGGIHEQYF.

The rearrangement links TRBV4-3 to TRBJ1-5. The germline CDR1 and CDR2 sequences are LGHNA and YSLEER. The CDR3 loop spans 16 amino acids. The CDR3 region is CASSRTREMNIQPQHF.

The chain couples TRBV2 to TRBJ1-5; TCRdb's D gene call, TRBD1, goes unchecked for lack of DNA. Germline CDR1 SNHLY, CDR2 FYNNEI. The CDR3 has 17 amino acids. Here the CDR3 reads CASSQEEDSSSNQPQHF. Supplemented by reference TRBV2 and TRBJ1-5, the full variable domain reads EPEVTQTPSHQVTQMGQEVILRCVPISNHLYFYWYRQILGQKVEFLVSFYNNEISEKSEIFDDQFSVERPDGSNFTLKIRSTKLEDSAMYFCASSQEEDSSSNQPQHFGDGTRLSIL.

CDR3 residues: CASTPGTGIYEQYF. This chain connects TRBV19 to TRBJ2-7; TCRdb's D call, TRBD1, is unchecked because there is no DNA. This CDR3 is 14 amino acids long. The germline V gene has CDR1 LNHDA and CDR2 SQIVND (reference sequence).

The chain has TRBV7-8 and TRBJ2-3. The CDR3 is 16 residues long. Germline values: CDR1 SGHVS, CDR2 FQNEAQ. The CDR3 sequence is CASSLPVLTSTDTQYF.

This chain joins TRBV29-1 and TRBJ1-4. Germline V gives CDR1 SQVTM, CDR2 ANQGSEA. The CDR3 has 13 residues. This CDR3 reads CSVEPTTNEKLFF.

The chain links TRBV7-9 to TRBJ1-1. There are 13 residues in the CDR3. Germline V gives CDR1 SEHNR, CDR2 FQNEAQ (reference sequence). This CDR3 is CASSSDSWNRAFF.

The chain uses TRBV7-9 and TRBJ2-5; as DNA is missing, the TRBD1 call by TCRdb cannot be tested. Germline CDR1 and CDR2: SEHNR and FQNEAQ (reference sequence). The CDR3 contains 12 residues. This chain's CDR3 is CASTGTGETQYF.

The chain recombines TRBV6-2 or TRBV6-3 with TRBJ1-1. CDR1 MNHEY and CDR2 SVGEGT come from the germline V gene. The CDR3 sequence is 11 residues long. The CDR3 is CASINIREAFF.

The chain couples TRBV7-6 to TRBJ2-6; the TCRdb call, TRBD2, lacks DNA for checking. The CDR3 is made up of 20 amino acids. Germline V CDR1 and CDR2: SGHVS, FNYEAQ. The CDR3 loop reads CASSRAVAGGSPSGANVLTF.

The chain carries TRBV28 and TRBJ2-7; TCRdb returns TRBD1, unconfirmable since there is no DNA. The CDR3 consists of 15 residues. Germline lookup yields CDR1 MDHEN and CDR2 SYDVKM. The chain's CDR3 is CASSLRGVVSYEQYF. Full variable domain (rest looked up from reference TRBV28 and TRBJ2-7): DVKVTQSSRYLVKRTGEKVFLECVQDMDHENMFWYRQDPGLGLRLIYFSYDVKMKEKGDIPEGYSVSREKKERFSLILESASTNQTSMYLCASSLRGVVSYEQYFGPGTRLTVT.

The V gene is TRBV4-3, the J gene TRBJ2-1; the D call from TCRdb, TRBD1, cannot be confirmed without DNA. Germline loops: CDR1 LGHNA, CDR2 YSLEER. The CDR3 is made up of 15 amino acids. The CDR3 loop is CASSQDRAGYNEQFF.

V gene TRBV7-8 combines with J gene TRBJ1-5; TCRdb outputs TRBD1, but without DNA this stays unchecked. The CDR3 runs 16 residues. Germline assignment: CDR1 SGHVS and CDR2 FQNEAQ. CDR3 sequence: CASTPLRGDDNQPQHF.

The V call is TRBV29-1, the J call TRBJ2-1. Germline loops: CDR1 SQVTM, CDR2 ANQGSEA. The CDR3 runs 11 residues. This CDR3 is CSGVWGIEQFF.

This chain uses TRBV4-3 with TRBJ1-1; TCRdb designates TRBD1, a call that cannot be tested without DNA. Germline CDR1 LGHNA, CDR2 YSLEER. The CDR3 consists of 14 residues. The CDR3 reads CASSQDRTGAEAFF.

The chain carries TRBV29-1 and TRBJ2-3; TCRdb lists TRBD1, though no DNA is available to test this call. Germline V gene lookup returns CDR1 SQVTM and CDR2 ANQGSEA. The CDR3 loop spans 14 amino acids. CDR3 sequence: CSVDGTGLTDTQYF.

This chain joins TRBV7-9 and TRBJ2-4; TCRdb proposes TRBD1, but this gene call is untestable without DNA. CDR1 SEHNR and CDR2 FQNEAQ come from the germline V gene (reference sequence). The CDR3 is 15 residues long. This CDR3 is CASSLADRVKNIQYF.